The T cell receptor beta chain described here comes from a study of cytomegalovirus exposure and HLA in healthy donors. It was with 60 Vbeta and 13 Jbeta primers that the PCR ran. Clones were read by immunoSEQ multiplex PCR, and TCRdb kept only the in-frame ones, dropping some. The sample lists 120,000 to 150,000 clones, around 80% seen once, with about 2.2% in the top ten. The study, taken as a whole, reports: Most TCR beta V segments were productive about 87% or about 30% of the time in an earlier analysis. The authors later linked a missense DCLRE1C variant to TCR beta V- and J-gene trimming. Through in vitro validation, a few CMV-associated chains were shown to be specific for CMV antigens.

As concerns this clone: No antigen is known for it.

Germline V CDR1 and CDR2: MNHEY, SVGAGI. With 4 bases clipped from V and 4 bases from J, the junction kept 1 base outside the gene matches. This CDR3 has 13 residues. The clonotype comes from a man younger than 45 in good health and CMV-seronegative. Sample: PBMCs. The chain is built from TRBV6-5 and TRBJ2-1, with 7 bases aligning to TRBD1. CDR3 loop: CASSWGQYNEQFF. The CDR3 DNA sequence: TGTGCCAGCAGTTGGGGACAGTACAATGAGCAGTTCTTC.